The clone carrying this T cell receptor beta chain has a handful of counts. Its antigen is not identified. Here immunoSEQ multiplex PCR was the method, and the copy in TCRdb shows in-frame clones only, minus some. The data contain some 900,000 clones, 70% to 85% of them singletons. CDR3 size: 12 residues. V shed 5 bases and J shed 4 bases, with 9 bases lying between them. From germline, CDR1 is SGHTA and CDR2 FQGNSA. These data are taken from a study of shared clonotypes between healthy human individuals. Study results and caveats: Clonotypes that were shared across a handful of donors made up around 5% of naive CD4 clonotypes.

Researchers partitioned CD4+ cells into CD45RA+ naive and CD45RA-negative memory subsets. Source material: memory CD4+ T cells sorted from blood. Subset reported: CD45RA-negative fraction. This sequence was found in a man between 18 and 35 years old in good health. The chain combines TRBV7-2 with TRBJ2-7; D is undetermined. The CDR3 sequence: CASSQVGYEQYF. CDR3 DNA: TGTGCCAGCAGCCAGGTGGGTTACGAGCAGTACTTC.